This TCR beta chain was captured in a study of cytomegalovirus exposure and HLA in healthy donors. The CDR3 has 19 residues. The germline gives CDR1 LNHDA, CDR2 SQIVND (reference sequence). The ends lost 5 bases at V and 0 bases at J; junction bases unmatched: 11. The PCR was carried out with 60 Vbeta primers and 13 Jbeta primers. The table came from immunoSEQ multiplex PCR; TCRdb's copy has only in-frame clones and leaves some out. The repertoire holds about 200,000 clones, 86% seen once, with around 0.31% in the top ten. This clone has just one count. The specimen sequenced was PBMCs. This receptor was identified in a woman aged 30 to 39 in good health and CMV-seronegative. This rearrangement joins TRBV19 to TRBJ2-6, with 9 bases aligning to TRBD1. CDR3 loop: CASSPGQGIAGSGANVLTF. The CDR3 DNA is TGTGCCAGTAGTCCTGGACAGGGGATCGCAGGCTCTGGGGCCAACGTCCTGACTTTC.